What follows describes a single T cell receptor (beta chain). Its antigen is unknown. Read data end 3 residues before the CDR3 end; the end is taken from the germline J gene. The data were obtained in a study of T cells in women clearing cervical HPV infection. TCRdb's table, derived via immunoSEQ multiplex PCR, lists solely in-frame clones and lacks some. The listing records fewer than 35,000 clones. Study conclusions and caveats: CIN3+ cases had significantly higher TCR repertoire richness than controls, but evenness did not differ.

This CDR3 is 13 amino acids long. Trimming removed 3 bases from V and 4 bases from J, with 10 bases in between. The germline V gene encodes CDR1 LNHDA and CDR2 SQIVND (reference sequence). This receptor was taken from a woman aged 18 to 75 with a cervical HPV16 infection that either progressed to CIN3+ or cleared (not recorded which). The V gene is TRBV19, the J gene TRBJ2-7; no firm D call. Sequencing used blood buffy coat. This CDR3 reads CASSIKAPYEQYF. The part of the CDR3 DNA that was read is TGTGCCAGTAGTATTAAGGCACCTTACGAG.